These 17 T cell receptor beta chains originate from one sample sequenced in a study of technical replicates of blood from four donors (dated by TCRdb to the late 2010s). Library prep was done by the immunoSEQ multiplex PCR assay. Here the immuneACCESS table is served through TCRdb, limited to in-frame sequences with V and J called. Missing clones are a known gap in these copies; in checked studies unresolved V genes cover under half, and the rest lacks a known reason. The sample table records about 76,000 clones; just over 85% of these occur just once. Of the sample, around 5% is held by the ten largest clones. The sample consisted of PBMCs. The receptors shown here come from a human donor in good health. Some clones in this sample may be carry-over from other donors' samples.

The chain uses TRBV6-6 and TRBJ1-6, with unresolved D. Trimming took 2 bases from V and 7 from J, leaving 6 bases between them. The CDR3 extends over 13 amino acids. The germline CDR1 and CDR2 sequences are MNHNY and SVGAGI (reference sequence). The CDR3 coding sequence is TGTGCCAGCAGTTACGGAGAAAATTCACCCCTCCACTTT. Residues: CASSYGENSPLHF.

The rearrangement links TRBV6-5 to TRBJ2-7, with no clear D. The CDR3 runs to 11 residues. Germline CDR1 is MNHEY and CDR2 is SVGAGI. The V and J ends lost 2 bases and 4 bases respectively, with 3 bases between them. The CDR3 nucleotides read TGTGCCAGCAGTTACCTGTACGAGCAGTACTTC. Protein sequence: CASSYLYEQYF.

This chain joins TRBV25-1 and TRBJ1-1; D gene unclear. The germline gives CDR1 MGHDK, CDR2 SYGVNS. The CDR3 consists of 13 residues. Trimming took off 2 bases at V and 5 bases at J, with 9 bases between the two ends. Here the CDR3 DNA reads TGTGCCAGCAGTGAACTGACTGATACTGAAGCTTTCTTT. It yields the protein CASSELTDTEAFF. The entire variable domain, with the rest obtained from reference TRBV25-1 and TRBJ1-1, is as follows: EADIYQTPRYLVIGTGKKITLECSQTMGHDKMYWYQQDPGMELHLIHYSYGVNSTEKGDLSSESTVSRIRTEHFPLTLESARPSHTSQYLCASSELTDTEAFFGQGTRLTVV.

The chain couples TRBV28 to TRBJ2-5; D is unclear. The J call is doubtful: the DNA matches TRBJ2-7 better. Germline values: CDR1 MDHEN, CDR2 SYDVKM. This CDR3 comprises 14 residues. Here the CDR3 DNA reads TGTGCCACCCTGAACGGAGTCCTAATGCACGAGCAGTACTTC. Protein: CATLNGVLMHEQYF.

The V gene is TRBV30, the J gene TRBJ2-3; 10 positions match TRBD2. The CDR3 has 15 residues. In germline, CDR1 is GTSNPN, CDR2 SVGIG (reference sequence). The ends lost 1 base at V and 2 bases at J; junction bases unmatched: 3. The CDR3 DNA is TGTGCCTGGAGTGGGACTAGCGGACCCACAGATACGCAGTATTTT. Translated, it gives CAWSGTSGPTDTQYF.

The gene calls are TRBV27 and TRBJ2-7; D is possibly TRBD1 (5 bases). The germline gives CDR1 MNHEY, CDR2 SMNVEV (reference sequence). V shed 3 bases and J shed 0 bases, with 9 bases lying between them. This CDR3 is built from 14 residues. The CDR3 region is CASSLGQSSYEQYF. Here the CDR3 DNA reads TGTGCCAGCAGTTTGGGGCAGTCCTCCTACGAGCAGTACTTC.

The genes are TRBV7-2 and TRBJ2-5, with a tentative D call TRBD1 (5 bases). Trimming pared 4 bases from V and 4 bases from J, leaving 10 bases between. The CDR3 is 13 residues long. CDR1 and CDR2 from the germline V gene are SGHTA and FQGNSA. Here the CDR3 reads CASSSPGIETQYF. The CDR3 DNA follows: TGTGCCAGCAGCTCCCCAGGGATAGAGACCCAGTACTTC.

The gene calls are TRBV2 and TRBJ2-5; no firm D call. Germline V lookup: CDR1 SNHLY, CDR2 FYNNEI. This CDR3 is 14 amino acids long. Trimming left V 5 bases short and J 5 bases short, with 15 bases between. The DNA for the CDR3 is TGTGCCAGCAGTTACTTAACAGCTCAGGAGACCCAGTACTTC. This gives the protein CASSYLTAQETQYF.

This chain joins TRBV4-1 and TRBJ2-7, with D unclear. Trimming stripped 2 bases from V and 0 bases from J, with 5 bases between. The CDR3 is 13 residues long. Germline V gene data show CDR1 as MGHRA and CDR2 as YSYEKL. This chain's CDR3 is CASSQPSSYEQYF. The CDR3 DNA is TGCGCCAGCAGCCAACCGAGCTCCTACGAGCAGTACTTC.

This clone was recorded once. V gene TRBV14 combines with J gene TRBJ2-7, with a tentative D call TRBD1 (6 bases). Trimming stripped 4 bases from V and 3 bases from J, with 10 bases between. Germline V gene data show CDR1 as SGHDN and CDR2 as FVKESK. This CDR3 is 13 amino acids long. In DNA, the CDR3 is TGTGCCAGCAGCCCGGACAGTGACTACGAGCAGTACTTC. Translating it yields CASSPDSDYEQYF.

The genes are TRBV5-1 and TRBJ2-1, with 8 bases lining up with TRBD1. This CDR3 is 17 amino acids long. The V segment lost 3 bases and the J segment 2 bases; nucleotides outside the gene matches: 10. The germline V gene encodes CDR1 SGHRS and CDR2 YFSETQ. CDR3 bases: TGCGCCAGCAGCTCCTTATCCTTACAGGGGGCCTACAATGAGCAGTTCTTC. It yields the protein CASSSLSLQGAYNEQFF.

This clone was seen only once. The genes are TRBV7-9 and TRBJ1-2, with a tentative D call TRBD1 (5 bases). Looked up from germline, CDR1 is SEHNR and CDR2 is FQNEAQ (reference sequence). This CDR3 has 18 residues. V lost 4 bases and J lost 2, with 23 bases in between. The CDR3 protein is CASSSYPPAGGANYGYTF. The CDR3 DNA follows: TGTGCCAGCAGCTCATACCCCCCCGCTGGAGGGGCCAACTATGGCTACACCTTC.

The chain uses TRBV30 and TRBJ1-3; D is ambiguous. This CDR3 has 13 residues. Deletions cut 0 bases from V and 2 bases from J, with 5 bases between. Germline V gene data show CDR1 as GTSNPN and CDR2 as SVGIG (reference sequence). The CDR3 DNA reads as TGTGCCTGGAGTGTTGACACTGGAAACACCATATATTTT. This codes for CAWSVDTGNTIYF.

This chain connects TRBV4-1 to TRBJ1-5; 9 nucleotides match TRBD1. The CDR3 runs 15 residues. Germline values: CDR1 MGHRA, CDR2 YSYEKL. V was clipped by 4 bases and J by 5 bases; unmatched bases: 6. The CDR3 protein is CASSRWDRAHQPQHF. The CDR3 DNA reads as TGCGCCAGCAGCCGCTGGGACAGGGCCCATCAGCCCCAGCATTTT.

This clone came up many times. V is TRBV19 and J is TRBJ2-1; TRBD2 agrees at 8 bases. The CDR3 is 17 amino acids. Germline V gene data show CDR1 as LNHDA and CDR2 as SQIVND (reference sequence). Trimming took 3 bases from V and 5 from J; bases not matched to a gene: 12. The CDR3, as DNA: TGTGCCAGTAGTATGTGGGGGCCTACAGCGGGGGACAATGAGCAGTTCTTC. Encoded protein: CASSMWGPTAGDNEQFF.

V is TRBV5-1 and J is TRBJ1-3, with 10 bases matching TRBD1. The CDR3 extends over 15 amino acids. Germline CDR1 is SGHRS and CDR2 is YFSETQ. The trim removed 4 bases at V and 4 bases at J, leaving 5 bases unmatched. The CDR3: CASSLGTGVGNTIYF. CDR3 coding DNA: TGCGCCAGCAGCCTCGGGACAGGGGTAGGAAACACCATATATTTT.

The chain is built from TRBV19 and TRBJ2-1; 8 nucleotides match TRBD2. The CDR3 spans 13 residues. J lost 5 bases, V lost 9 bases, and 6 bases had no gene match. In germline, CDR1 is LNHDA, CDR2 SQIVND (reference sequence). Written as DNA, the CDR3 is TGTGCCAGCTCGGGGGGGCCTCACAATGAGCAGTTCTTC. Amino acid sequence: CASSGGPHNEQFF.